This T cell receptor (beta chain) was profiled in a study of shared clonotypes between healthy human individuals. Notes on the study in general: Naive CD4 clonotypes were shared across a handful of donors at about 5%.

Sequenced by immunoSEQ multiplex PCR; TCRdb stores in-frame clones only, minus some. The table lists about 1.1 million clones, about 84% of them singletons. With regard to this clone: Its antigen is unidentified.

The CDR3 runs 14 residues. Germline lookup yields CDR1 SGHNT and CDR2 YYREEE (reference sequence). Losses at the gene ends were 1 base for V and 2 bases for J; bases not matched to a gene: 3. The gene calls are TRBV5-4 and TRBJ2-7, with TRBD2 matching 7 bases. Sequences were obtained from memory CD4+ T cells from PBMCs. As to subset: CD45RA-negative fraction. The TCR comes from a man between 18 and 35 years old in good health. Some clones in this sample may be carry-over from other donors' samples. CDR3 nucleotide sequence: TGTGCCAGCAGCTTGCAGCGGGAACCCTACGAGCAGTACTTC. As protein: CASSLQREPYEQYF.